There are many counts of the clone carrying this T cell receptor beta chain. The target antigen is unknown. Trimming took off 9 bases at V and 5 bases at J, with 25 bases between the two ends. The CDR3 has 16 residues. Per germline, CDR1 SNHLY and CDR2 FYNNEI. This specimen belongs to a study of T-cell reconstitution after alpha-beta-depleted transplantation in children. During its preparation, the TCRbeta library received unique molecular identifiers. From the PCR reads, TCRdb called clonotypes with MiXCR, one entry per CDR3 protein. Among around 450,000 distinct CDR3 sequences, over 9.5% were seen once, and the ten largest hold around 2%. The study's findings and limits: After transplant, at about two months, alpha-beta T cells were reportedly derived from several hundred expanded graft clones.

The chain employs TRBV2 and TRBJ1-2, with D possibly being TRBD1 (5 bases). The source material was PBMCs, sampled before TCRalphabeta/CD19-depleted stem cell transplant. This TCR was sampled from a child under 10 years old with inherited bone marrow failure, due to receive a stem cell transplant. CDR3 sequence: CARTIYLTGGGYGYTF. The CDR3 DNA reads TGTGCCAGGACGATATACCTTACCGGGGGAGGGTATGGCTACACCTTC.